This T cell receptor beta chain was sequenced in a study of blood T cell repertoires in COVID-19. Study summary: Spain, Italy and the United States supplied samples that represented acute and convalescent COVID-19.

In this sample, this clone turned up a few times. How the authors handled the data: Reference gene primer amplification in the assay estimated nucleated cell counts. Libraries were prepared by immunoSEQ multiplex PCR; TCRdb keeps only in-frame clonotypes and omits some of them. That table supplies the V and J calls and clone size; D and trimming were determined from the DNA. Of about 98,000 clones listed, 65% to 90% are singletons. This receptor was identified in a man aged 65-85 years with active or convalescent COVID-19. Sequencing was done on a sample of peripheral blood.

The CDR3 DNA is TGTGCCAGCAGGCAGGGTTTATGGTCTGGAAACACCATATATTTT. Residues: CASRQGLWSGNTIYF. V usage is TRBV2 and J usage is TRBJ1-3; a weak D match, TRBD1 (5 bases). Germline lookup yields CDR1 SNHLY and CDR2 FYNNEI. The CDR3 spans 15 residues. The germline V and J ends were trimmed by 6 bases and 1 base, with 13 bases remaining between them.